A selection of T cell receptor beta chains follows, all from one sample in a study of shared clonotypes between healthy human individuals. The repertoire was sequenced with immunoSEQ multiplex PCR; TCRdb's copy has only in-frame clones and lacks some. The sample yields around 2.5 million clones, over 85% seen once. The sequenced sample consisted of naive CD4+ T cells from PBMCs. The receptors here all came from a man between 18 and 35 years old in good health. Some clones in this sample may be carry-over from other donors' samples. Each CDR3 is given with its conserved first and last residue. The D gene is left open where the match is weak. Not every row has a clone size; where given, it reads once, few, many or a size class.

J | V | size | D | DNA | CDR3
TRBJ1-3 | TRBV18 | NA | NA | TGTGCCAGCTCACCACCGCAGGGGCGGGGAAACACCATATATTTT | CASSPPQGRGNTIYF
TRBJ2-1 | TRBV10-3 | NA | TRBD2 | TGTGCCATCAGCCCTACCCCGGGACAGCCGGGACTAGCGGGCTCGAATGAGCAGTTCTTC | CAISPTPGQPGLAGSNEQFF
TRBJ2-1 | TRBV19 | once | TRBD2 | TGTGCCAGTAGTGTCGGGACTAGCGCATCCAATGAGCAGTTCTTC | CASSVGTSASNEQFF
TRBJ2-7 | TRBV30 | NA | TRBD2 | TGTGCCTGGAGCTCTGGCGGGAGGGGGGCCTACGAGCAGTACTTC | CAWSSGGRGAYEQYF
TRBJ2-1 | TRBV7-9 | NA | TRBD2 | TGTGCCAGCAGACAAATCGGGGCTAGCGGGATTAGGGATGAGCAGTTCTTC | CASRQIGASGIRDEQFF
TRBJ2-5 | TRBV11-3 | NA | NA | TGTGCCAGCAGCTTAGTTTCCGAGACCCAGTACTTC | CASSLVSETQYF
TRBJ1-4 | TRBV30 | NA | NA | TGTGCCTGGAGTTTGCACGGTGAAAAACTGTTTTTT | CAWSLHGEKLFF
TRBJ2-3 | TRBV4-3 | NA | TRBD2 | TGCGCCAGCAGCCAAGACTTGAGCGGGAGGGCTGGCACAGATACGCAGTATTTT | CASSQDLSGRAGTDTQYF
TRBJ2-7 | TRBV5-1 | NA | NA | TGCGCCAGCAGCTTAGAACGGACTTTATACGAGCAGTACTTC | CASSLERTLYEQYF
TRBJ2-1 | TRBV11-2 | NA | NA | TGTGCCAGCAGCGACCGATGGACAGCTGAAAGCTCCTACAATGAGCAGTTCTTC | CASSDRWTAESSYNEQFF
TRBJ2-7 | TRBV7-2 | NA | NA | TGTGCCAGCAGCTCCGGAGGGCACGAGCAGTACTTC | CASSSGGHEQYF
TRBJ2-5 | TRBV6-1 | NA | NA | TGTGCCAGCAGTGAAAGCCAGCGGGTCGATCGGTGGACCCAGTACTTC | CASSESQRVDRWTQYF
TRBJ2-7 | TRBV6-1 | NA | NA | TGTGCCAGCAGTGCAAGTAGGGGTCGGGACGGATCCTTC | CASSASRGRDGSF
TRBJ2-6 | TRBV5-1 | NA | TRBD1 | TGCGCCAGCAGCTTGGACCCCACCGGGCAGGGGGCTGGGGCCAACGTCCTGACTTTC | CASSLDPTGQGAGANVLTF
TRBJ2-7 | TRBV11-1 | NA | TRBD2 | TGTGCCAGCAGTCTTAGCGGGGCGCCCTCCTACGAGCAGTACTTC | CASSLSGAPSYEQYF
TRBJ2-7 | TRBV28 | NA | NA | TGTGCCAGCAGTTTATCACCGAACTACGAGCAGTACTTC | CASSLSPNYEQYF
TRBJ2-3 | TRBV4-1 | NA | TRBD1 | TGCGCCAGCAGCTTCAATCCCGACAGGGCTATCACAGATACGCAGTATTTT | CASSFNPDRAITDTQYF
TRBJ2-7 | TRBV27 | NA | NA | TGTGCCAGCAGTTTATCGTTGGCAGGGGGGTTTGGGGAGCAGTACTTC | CASSLSLAGGFGEQYF
TRBJ1-1 | TRBV30 | NA | NA | TGTGCCTGGAGTGTTAGGGCCTGGACCAGCACTGAAGCTTTCTTT | CAWSVRAWTSTEAFF
TRBJ2-1 | TRBV7-3 | NA | TRBD1 | TGTGCCAGCAGCCTCGGGACAGCCTACAATGAGCAGTTCTTC | CASSLGTAYNEQFF
TRBJ1-5 | TRBV19 | NA | TRBD1 | TGTGCCAGTAGTATAGATCAACGGGACAGTTTTGGGAATAATCAGCCCCAGCATTTT | CASSIDQRDSFGNNQPQHF
TRBJ2-5 | TRBV19 | NA | NA | TGTGCCAGTAGCCCGCGACTACGCGGAGAGACCCAGTACTTC | CASSPRLRGETQYF
TRBJ1-2 | TRBV19 | NA | TRBD1 | TGTGCCAGTAGTCCCTTCAAACAGGGGGCCTATGGCTACACCTTC | CASSPFKQGAYGYTF
TRBJ2-1 | TRBV7-3 | NA | TRBD2 | TGTGCCAGCAGCCCGGGGACTAGCGGGAGTTTGCAGTTCTTC | CASSPGTSGSLQFF
TRBJ2-4 | TRBV29-1 | NA | TRBD1 | TGCAGCGGGGGACAGTCAGAAAACATTCAGTACTTC | CSGGQSENIQYF
TRBJ2-7 | TRBV28 | NA | NA | TGTGCCAGCAGTTTATCGCAGGGTACTGACGAGCAGTACTTC | CASSLSQGTDEQYF
TRBJ1-3 | TRBV7-9 | NA | NA | TGTGCCAGCAGCTTAGAGTACGCTGGAAACACCATATATTTT | CASSLEYAGNTIYF
TRBJ1-3 | TRBV7-8 | NA | NA | TGTGCCAGCAGCTTCGCAATCGTTCAGAGCTCTGGAAACACCATATATTTT | CASSFAIVQSSGNTIYF
TRBJ2-3 | TRBV5-1 | NA | TRBD2 | TGCGCCAGCAGCGGAACGGGACTAGCGGGAGGAGATACGCAGTATTTT | CASSGTGLAGGDTQYF
TRBJ1-5 | TRBV4-2 | NA | TRBD1 | TGTGCCAGCAGCCAAGATCTAACAGGGGGCAATCAGCCCCAGCATTTT | CASSQDLTGGNQPQHF
TRBJ2-1 | TRBV28 | NA | NA | TGTGCCAGCAGTACCCACCGGGCGGGGCCTACGCATGAGCAGTTCTTC | CASSTHRAGPTHEQFF
TRBJ2-7 | TRBV25-1 | NA | NA | TGTGCCAGCAGTGATTCCAGGGCGCCCTACGAGCAGTACTTC | CASSDSRAPYEQYF
TRBJ2-7 | TRBV10-3 | NA | NA | TGTGCCATCAGTGAAAGGCAGGCCGATGGTGTTACCGAGCAGTACTTC | CAISERQADGVTEQYF
TRBJ2-5 | TRBV18 | many | NA | TGTGCCAGCTCACCGCAAGAGACCCAGTACTTC | CASSPQETQYF
TRBJ2-1 | TRBV2 | NA | NA | TGTGCCAGCAGTGACGGATCTTTTTCGTGGCAGTTCTTC | CASSDGSFSWQFF
TRBJ2-5 | TRBV2 | NA | NA | TGTGCCAGCAGTTCATGGGGGGTAGGGGAGACCCAGTACTTC | CASSSWGVGETQYF
TRBJ2-2 | TRBV18 | NA | NA | TGTGCCAGCTCACCCCCCGTAGCAGCGAACACCGGGGAGCTGTTTTTT | CASSPPVAANTGELFF
TRBJ2-6 | TRBV12-5 | NA | NA | TGTGCTAGTGGAGCCTCGGGGGCCAACGTCCTGACTTTC | CASGASGANVLTF
TRBJ2-2 | TRBV5-5 | NA | NA | TGTGCCAGCAGCTTCGGAGGTACCGGGGAGCTGTTTTTT | CASSFGGTGELFF
TRBJ2-2 | TRBV5-1 | NA | TRBD1 | TGCGCCAGCAGCTTGGTTCCAGGGGGCACCGGGGAGCTGTTTTTT | CASSLVPGGTGELFF
TRBJ1-1 | TRBV11-2 | NA | TRBD1 | TGTGCCAGCAGCCGCAGGGGGGCCGACACTGAAGCTTTCTTT | CASSRRGADTEAFF
TRBJ2-7 | TRBV19 | NA | NA | TGTGCCAGTAATTGGGGTTTGGGTACCTACGAGCAGTACTTC | CASNWGLGTYEQYF
TRBJ2-7 | TRBV6-1 | NA | TRBD2 | TGTGCCAGCAGTCTAGCGGGAGTTCCCTCCGAGCAGTACTTC | CASSLAGVPSEQYF
TRBJ1-2 | TRBV15 | NA | NA | TGTGCCACCAGCAGAGGCGGGGATGGCTACACCTTC | CATSRGGDGYTF
TRBJ2-1 | TRBV27 | NA | NA | TGTGCCAGCCGTGGCTCGTTCTTGTTGGGGCCCTACAATGAGCAGTTCTTC | CASRGSFLLGPYNEQFF
TRBJ2-7 | TRBV6-5 | NA | NA | TGTGCCAGCAGCCTCCTTCTGGGGCGGGGCGAGCAGTACTTC | CASSLLLGRGEQYF
TRBJ1-1 | TRBV28 | NA | TRBD1 | TGTGCCAGCAGCCGTATGACAGGGGTGGAAGCTTTCTTT | CASSRMTGVEAFF
TRBJ2-1 | TRBV9 | NA | NA | TGTGCCAGCAATCCCGGTCCAGCCAACAATGAGCAGTTCTTC | CASNPGPANNEQFF
TRBJ2-1 | TRBV5-1 | NA | NA | TGCGCCAGCAGCCCGACCGGCTCCTACAATGAGCAGTTCTTC | CASSPTGSYNEQFF
TRBJ2-5 | TRBV7-9 | once | NA | TGTGCCAGCAGCTTATTCGGGACAAAATTACAAGAGACCCAGTACTTC | CASSLFGTKLQETQYF
TRBJ2-1 | TRBV7-8 | NA | TRBD2 | TGTGCCAGCAGCTCCGGGGGGGACCCTTGGAATGAGCAGTTCTTC | CASSSGGDPWNEQFF
TRBJ2-7 | TRBV6-1 | NA | NA | TGTGCCAGCACTAGTGGCCCCGTCTCCTACGAGCAGTACTTC | CASTSGPVSYEQYF
TRBJ2-1 | TRBV5-1 | NA | TRBD2 | TGCGCCAGCAGCTCTGAGGGAGGGCCCTCGAATGAGCAGTTCTTC | CASSSEGGPSNEQFF
TRBJ1-5 | TRBV9 | NA | NA | TGTGCCAGCAGCGTAGTCAGGTTGGTCTACAGGTCAATCAATCAGCCCCAGCATTTT | CASSVVRLVYRSINQPQHF
TRBJ2-7 | TRBV4-1 | NA | NA | TGCGCCAGCAGCCGAACGCCCTACGAGCAGTACTTC | CASSRTPYEQYF
TRBJ2-7 | TRBV28 | NA | NA | TGTGCCAGCAGCTATTCCGGGGGGCGCTACGAGCAGTACTTC | CASSYSGGRYEQYF